Listed here are 9 T cell receptor beta chains from one sample, sequenced in a study of beta chain features in type 1 diabetes. Of the isolated RNA, all was reverse transcribed, and so the sequenced material was expressed TCRB transcripts. Assay: immunoSEQ multiplex PCR; the TCRdb copy retains only in-frame clones and omits some. The repertoire has 200,000 to 250,000 clones, 68% of them found once; the top ten carry around 0.05%. Sequenced input: naive CD4+ T cells from blood. The receptors shown here come from a man younger than 45 in good health.

This clone appeared a few times. The chain combines TRBV29-1 with TRBJ2-5, with TRBD2 matching over 11 bases. The V gene end was trimmed by 6 bases and the J gene end by 5 bases; junction bases not matched to a gene: 8. CDR3 length equals 14 residues. Germline V gene data show CDR1 as SQVTM and CDR2 as ANQGSEA. The CDR3 DNA is TGCAGCGTGGGGACTAGCGGAGAGGGGGAGACCCAGTACTTC. Amino acid sequence: CSVGTSGEGETQYF.

This chain connects TRBV14 to TRBJ1-6; no clear D. Trimming cost V 3 bases and J 4 bases, with 7 bases left between them. CDR1 is SGHDN, CDR2 FVKESK, per germline. This CDR3 is 14 amino acids long. The CDR3 sequence: CASSHRVYNSPLHF. The CDR3 nucleotides are TGTGCCAGCAGCCACAGAGTTTATAATTCACCCCTCCACTTT.

This clone was seen more than once but under ten times. This chain joins TRBV2 and TRBJ2-3, with D tentatively TRBD1 (6 bases). CDR3 length: 12 residues. The germline V and J ends were trimmed by 4 bases and 4 bases, with 6 bases remaining between them. Germline CDR1 reads SNHLY; CDR2 reads FYNNEI. The CDR3 DNA reads as TGTGCCAGCAGTGCAGGGGCAGATACGCAGTATTTT. Translating gives CASSAGADTQYF.

The V call is TRBV30, the J call TRBJ2-7; TRBD2 agrees at 13 bases. V trimming: 7 bases; J trimming: 7 bases; junction bases outside the gene matches: 7. This CDR3 has 13 residues. Per germline, CDR1 GTSNPN and CDR2 SVGIG (reference sequence). The CDR3 DNA follows: TGTGCCTCCGCGACTAGCGGGAGGCATGAGCAGTACTTC. The encoded protein is CASATSGRHEQYF.

Comments on this clone: The same CDR3 arises from other DNA sequences in this sample as well. As DNA, the CDR3 is TGTGCCAGCAGCACCCGGACAGGGAGCACAGATACGCAGTATTTT. Protein sequence: CASSTRTGSTDTQYF. The chain recombines TRBV11-2 with TRBJ2-3, with 8 bases lining up with TRBD1. Germline CDR1 SGHAT, CDR2 FQNNGV. The CDR3 loop spans 15 amino acids. V lost 5 bases, J lost 0 bases, and 4 bases stayed unmatched.

This clone has more than one count but fewer than ten. Other DNA sequences in the sample encode the same CDR3. J is TRBJ2-3 and V is TRBV29-1; D is possibly TRBD2 (6 bases). CDR3 length: 13 residues. V was cut by 4 bases and J by 0 bases, with 8 bases left in between. Germline V CDR1 and CDR2: SQVTM, ANQGSEA. CDR3 residues: CSVAGRSTDTQYF. CDR3 sequence (DNA): TGCAGCGTTGCTGGGAGGAGCACAGATACGCAGTATTTT.

The chain combines TRBV2 with TRBJ2-4; no clear D gene. This CDR3 is 10 amino acids long. Germline V gene lookup returns CDR1 SNHLY and CDR2 FYNNEI. Trimming stripped 7 bases from V and 7 bases from J, with 5 bases between. CDR3 nucleotides: TGTGCCAGCATGGGCAACATTCAGTACTTC. Encoded protein: CASMGNIQYF.

The V call is TRBV5-1, the J call TRBJ2-5, with 8 bases identical to TRBD2. The CDR3 extends over 15 amino acids. Losses at the gene ends were 4 bases for V and 2 bases for J; bases not matched to a gene: 7. Germline V gene lookup returns CDR1 SGHRS and CDR2 YFSETQ. CDR3 in DNA: TGCGCCAGCAGCGTAAGCGGGAGTGATCAAGAGACCCAGTACTTC. This gives the protein CASSVSGSDQETQYF. The whole variable domain, remainder taken from reference TRBV5-1 and TRBJ2-5, is KAGVTQTPRYLIKTRGQQVTLSCSPISGHRSVSWYQQTPGQGLQFLFEYFSETQRNKGNFPGRFSGRQFSNSRSEMNVSTLELGDSALYLCASSVSGSDQETQYFGPGTRLLVL.

The chain employs TRBV7-9 and TRBJ1-1, with D perhaps TRBD1 (6 bases). Trimming pared 3 bases from V and 2 bases from J, leaving 10 bases between. The CDR3 runs to 14 residues. CDR1 and CDR2 (germline): SEHNR, FQNEAQ (reference sequence). The CDR3, as DNA: TGTGCCAGCAGCTTCCGGACAGCAAACACTGAAGCTTTCTTT. Translation: CASSFRTANTEAFF.